This T cell receptor (beta chain) comes out of a study of T cell responses to AZD1222 COVID-19 vaccine. Sequencing used immunoSEQ multiplex PCR; TCRdb keeps in-frame clones, though not all of them. The sample shows about 120,000 clones, about 91% of them seen only once. Germline V CDR1 and CDR2: MNHEY, SVGAGI. V lost 4 bases and J lost 4, with 11 bases in between. There are 14 residues in the CDR3. Whole-study findings and limits: The span of vaccine-associated CD4 TCRs extended across spike, with dominance at 160-218 and 743-854. The study reported that nearly half of spike-specific TCRs target unmutated variant regions. Donor demographics were predominantly white British with a female majority; clonal diversity may be underestimated.

For this clone: Its antigen is undetermined.

Combined were second doses at about 4 or about 12 weeks. The starting material was peripheral blood, obtained 28 days after the second AZD1222 dose. The sequence derives from an adult who received the AZD1222 COVID-19 vaccine. V and J are TRBV6-5 and TRBJ2-1; D remains unclear. As DNA, the CDR3 is TGTGCCAGCAGTTCGGACCTATTATACAATGAGCAGTTCTTC. This encodes CASSSDLLYNEQFF.